A selection of T cell receptor beta chains follows, all from one sample in a study of blood T cell repertoires in COVID-19. Method: immunoSEQ multiplex PCR; TCRdb's copy keeps in-frame clones and lacks some. The table lists about 180,000 clones, under 90% of them singletons, with 15% to 20% in the top ten. Sequenced input: PBMCs or T cells enriched from blood (not recorded which). These receptors all come from a man aged 55 to 70 who had recovered from COVID-19. Both conserved end residues are part of each CDR3. A D gene is named only where the DNA matches it firmly. Expanded clones are given a class, and other clones once, few, many or no size at all.

j_gene | v_gene | abundance | d_gene | CDR3aa | CDR3nt
TRBJ1-1 | TRBV19 | - | - | CASSVSGLATEAFF | TGTGCCAGTAGTGTTTCAGGGTTGGCCACTGAAGCTTTCTTT
TRBJ2-5 | TRBV24-1 | - | - | CAVSLSGETQYF | TGTGCCGTGAGCCTTTCAGGGGAGACCCAGTACTTC
TRBJ2-1 | TRBV19 | once | - | CASSIGREPLHNEQFF | TGTGCCAGTAGTATAGGGAGGGAGCCGTTACACAATGAGCAGTTCTTC
TRBJ1-5 | TRBV4-1 | - | - | CASSQIQTSGGGNQPQHF | TGCGCCAGCAGCCAAATTCAGACGTCGGGAGGGGGCAATCAGCCCCAGCATTTT
TRBJ1-3 | TRBV2 | - | TRBD1 | CAIRAKGAEAGNTIYF | TGTGCCATCAGGGCCAAGGGGGCAGAAGCTGGAAACACCATATATTTT
TRBJ2-7 | TRBV19 | - | TRBD1 | CASSIRTLGTGMTPKQYF | TGTGCCAGTAGTATCCGGACACTCGGGACAGGGATGACTCCGAAGCAGTACTTC
TRBJ2-7 | TRBV9 | - | TRBD1 | CASSVEAGTGVVYEQYF | TGTGCCAGCAGCGTGGAGGCCGGGACAGGAGTAGTCTACGAGCAGTACTTC
TRBJ2-3 | TRBV11-2 | - | - | CASRVQGVDTQYF | TGTGCCAGCAGGGTCCAGGGCGTAGATACGCAGTATTTT
TRBJ2-3 | TRBV7-2 | - | - | CASSLGGGQADTQYF | TGTGCCAGCAGCTTAGGGGGGGGCCAGGCAGATACGCAGTATTTT
TRBJ1-5 | TRBV28 | - | - | CASATGLQPQHF | TGTGCCAGCGCGACAGGCCTTCAGCCCCAGCATTTT
TRBJ1-2 | TRBV6-5 | - | TRBD1 | CASSYDRGQGGYTF | TGTGCCAGCAGTTACGACAGGGGGCAGGGTGGCTACACCTTC
TRBJ2-7 | TRBV5-1 | - | - | CASSLPPGYEQYF | TGCGCCAGCAGTCTCCCTCCGGGCTACGAGCAGTACTTC
TRBJ2-7 | TRBV28 | - | TRBD2 | CASNTLGLAGTPYEQYF | TGTGCCAGCAACACCTTAGGCCTAGCGGGAACTCCCTACGAGCAGTACTTC
TRBJ1-5 | TRBV28 | - | - | CASSLETNSNQPQHF | TGTGCCAGCAGTTTAGAGACAAATAGCAATCAGCCCCAGCATTTT
TRBJ1-2 | TRBV7-8 | - | - | CASSLSPGLHNYGYTF | TGTGCCAGCAGCTTAAGCCCAGGGCTACATAACTATGGCTACACCTTC
TRBJ1-2 | TRBV29-1 | - | - | CSVEDQSRGAYGYTF | TGCAGCGTTGAAGACCAGTCCCGGGGGGCCTATGGCTACACCTTC
TRBJ2-2 | TRBV7-6 | many | - | CASSLEPQGSTGELFF | TGTGCCAGCAGCTTAGAACCCCAGGGTTCCACCGGGGAGCTGTTTTTT
TRBJ2-1 | TRBV5-1 | once | TRBD2 | CASSFRTSGGLNEQFF | TGCGCCAGCAGCTTTCGGACTAGCGGGGGGCTTAATGAGCAGTTCTTC
TRBJ1-2 | TRBV9 | - | TRBD1 | CASSVGTGGGGYTF | TGTGCCAGCAGCGTAGGGACAGGGGGCGGTGGCTACACCTTC
TRBJ2-7 | TRBV11-3 | - | TRBD2 | CASSRLAGYEQYF | TGTGCCAGCAGTCGACTAGCGGGGTACGAGCAGTACTTC
TRBJ1-2 | TRBV29-1 | once | TRBD1 | CSARDRGPYGYTF | TGCAGCGCGCGGGACAGGGGCCCTTATGGCTACACCTTC
TRBJ2-2 | TRBV21-1 | - | - | CASELPLYSSLDTGELFF | TGTGCCAGCGAGCTGCCTTTATACAGTAGTTTAGACACCGGGGAGCTGTTTTTT
TRBJ2-7 | TRBV5-8 | - | TRBD1 | CASSSGQFYEQYF | TGTGCCAGCAGCTCGGGACAGTTCTACGAGCAGTACTTC
TRBJ2-2 | TRBV6-5 | once | - | CATKKGHTGELFF | TGTGCCACCAAGAAGGGGCACACCGGGGAGCTGTTTTTT
TRBJ1-5 | TRBV9 | - | TRBD1 | CASSPDRVSNQPQHF | TGTGCCAGCAGCCCAGACAGGGTTAGCAATCAGCCCCAGCATTTT
TRBJ2-1 | TRBV11-2 | once | - | CASSFRGTESNEQFF | TGTGCCAGCAGCTTTCGGGGGACAGAGAGCAATGAGCAGTTCTTC
TRBJ2-5 | TRBV2 | - | TRBD1 | CASSEVTGDQETQYF | TGTGCCAGCAGTGAAGTGACAGGGGACCAAGAGACCCAGTACTTC
TRBJ2-5 | TRBV30 | once | - | CAWSGGIQETQYF | TGTGCCTGGAGCGGCGGAATTCAAGAGACCCAGTACTTC
TRBJ1-3 | TRBV10-2 | once | - | CASSESGAGNTIYF | TGCGCCAGCAGTGAGTCGGGGGCAGGAAACACCATATATTTT
TRBJ1-5 | TRBV4-1 | - | - | CASSPLPGTPNQPQHF | TGCGCCAGCAGCCCGCTACCCGGGACACCTAATCAGCCCCAGCATTTT
TRBJ2-1 | TRBV19 | - | TRBD2 | CASSISGGGASYNEQFF | TGTGCCAGTAGTATAAGTGGCGGGGGGGCCAGCTACAATGAGCAGTTCTTC
TRBJ1-4 | TRBV7-9 | - | TRBD1 | CASRSDRGDEKLFF | TGTGCCAGCAGATCGGACAGGGGTGATGAAAAACTGTTTTTT
TRBJ2-7 | TRBV14 | - | - | CASSQGTSWSHEQYF | TGTGCCAGCAGCCAAGGGACATCCTGGTCCCACGAGCAGTACTTC
TRBJ2-2 | TRBV7-2 | - | TRBD1 | CASSFQGANTGELFF | TGTGCCAGCAGCTTTCAGGGGGCAAACACCGGGGAGCTGTTTTTT
TRBJ2-3 | TRBV19 | - | - | CASSQDKDGDQDTQYF | TGTGCCAGTAGCCAAGATAAGGACGGGGATCAGGATACGCAGTATTTT
TRBJ2-1 | TRBV7-3 | few | - | CASSSNGADREQFF | TGTGCCAGCAGCTCGAATGGAGCGGATAGGGAGCAGTTCTTC
TRBJ1-3 | TRBV19 | - | - | CASRTGPGNTIYF | TGTGCCAGTAGGACAGGTCCTGGAAACACCATATATTTT
TRBJ2-1 | TRBV29-1 | - | TRBD2 | CSVRSGGAEGEQFF | TGCAGCGTTCGTAGCGGGGGGGCCGAAGGTGAGCAGTTCTTC
TRBJ2-3 | TRBV27 | once | TRBD2 | CASSFLTSGSADTQYF | TGTGCCAGCAGTTTCCTGACTAGCGGGAGTGCAGATACGCAGTATTTT
TRBJ2-7 | TRBV28 | - | TRBD1 | CASSLRGTGGHEQYF | TGTGCCAGCAGTTTAAGAGGGACAGGGGGCCACGAGCAGTACTTC
TRBJ2-2 | TRBV5-1 | once | TRBD1 | CASSFYDRGGANTGELFF | TGCGCCAGCAGCTTTTATGACAGAGGGGGCGCGAACACCGGGGAGCTGTTTTTT
TRBJ1-3 | TRBV3-1/TRBV3-2 | - | - | CASSQDVGISTGRGNTIYF | TGTGCCAGCAGCCAAGATGTTGGTATATCAACAGGGCGTGGAAACACCATATATTTT
TRBJ2-3 | TRBV28 | once | - | CASSGGLSTDTQYF | TGTGCCAGCAGTGGGGGACTCAGCACAGATACGCAGTATTTT
TRBJ1-2 | TRBV7-3 | - | - | CASSLSSFDGYTF | TGTGCCAGCAGTCTATCATCGTTCGATGGCTACACCTTC
TRBJ2-1 | TRBV12-3/TRBV12-4 | few | TRBD2 | CASSLSGREQFF | TGTGCCAGCAGCTTAAGCGGGAGGGAGCAGTTCTTC
TRBJ2-1 | TRBV3-1/TRBV3-2 | - | TRBD2 | CASRPTSGNEQFF | TGTGCCAGCAGACCGACTAGCGGCAATGAGCAGTTCTTC